The clone carrying this T cell receptor (beta chain) has a count of ten or more. CDR1 and CDR2 (germline): LNHDA, SQIVND (reference sequence). The V gene lost 6 bases and the J gene lost 0 bases, with 12 bases spanning the gap. The CDR3 totals 15 residues. This sample is part of a study of T-cell memory formation after mild COVID-19. Across the whole study: TCR clusters mostly belonged to single donors.

5'RACE primed at constant segments yielded TCR alpha and TCR beta cDNA libraries bearing sample barcodes and UMIs. Each CDR3 protein is one row after TCRdb ran MiXCR on the 5' RACE reads. The sample shows 35,000 to 55,000 distinct CDR3 sequences, roughly 9.8% of them seen only once. V and J are TRBV19 and TRBJ1-5; possibly TRBD1 for D (6 bases). The receptor was isolated from an adult woman who had mild COVID-19 (a few samples of this study predate the infection). Cell type and time point are not known. The sample consisted of PBMCs or a T cell subset sorted from them (not recorded which). CDR3 sequence reads: CASRRDTVSNQPQHF. The CDR3 DNA is TGTGCCAGTAGAAGGGACACCGTTAGCAATCAGCCCCAGCATTTT.